The 2 T cell receptor beta chains reported below all come from one sample, sequenced in a study of OX40 agonist ivuxolimab in advanced cancers. The protocol was immunoSEQ multiplex PCR, while the TCRdb copy is restricted to in-frame clones and leaves out a portion. The sample includes tens of thousands of clones, 70% to 90% of them seen just once. The starting material was CD4+ or CD8+ T cells sorted from blood, obtained in a trial of the OX40 agonist ivuxolimab. Receptor source: an adult with an advanced solid tumor such as melanoma, head and neck, liver or kidney cancer.

This clone was seen ten or more times. The chain has TRBV19 and TRBJ1-5; D perhaps matches TRBD1 (5 bases). Germline V CDR1 and CDR2: LNHDA, SQIVND (reference sequence). The germline V and J ends were trimmed by 1 base and 4 bases, with 8 bases remaining between them. CDR3 size: 14 residues. CDR3 protein: CASSIGAGNQPQHF. CDR3 DNA: TGTGCCAGTAGTATAGGGGCAGGGAATCAGCCCCAGCATTTT.

The rearrangement joins TRBV6-6 to TRBJ2-3; the D is unclear. This CDR3 region has 15 residues. V shed 6 bases and J shed 2 bases, with 15 bases lying between them. Germline lookup yields CDR1 MNHNY and CDR2 SVGAGI (reference sequence). The CDR3 reads CASRETWVNTDTQYF. The CDR3 DNA reads TGTGCCAGCAGGGAAACCTGGGTCAACACAGATACGCAGTATTTT.